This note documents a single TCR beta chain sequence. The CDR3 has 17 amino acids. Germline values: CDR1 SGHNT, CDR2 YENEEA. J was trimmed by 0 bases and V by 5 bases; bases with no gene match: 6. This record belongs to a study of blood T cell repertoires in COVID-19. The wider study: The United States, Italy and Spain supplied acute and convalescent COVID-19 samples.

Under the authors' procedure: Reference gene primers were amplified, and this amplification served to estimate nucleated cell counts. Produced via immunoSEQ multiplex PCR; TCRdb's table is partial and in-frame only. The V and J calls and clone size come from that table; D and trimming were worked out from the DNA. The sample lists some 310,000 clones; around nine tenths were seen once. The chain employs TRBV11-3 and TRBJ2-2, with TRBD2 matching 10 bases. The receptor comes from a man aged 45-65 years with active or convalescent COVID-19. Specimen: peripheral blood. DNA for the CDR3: TGTGCCAGCAGCAAAAAAACTAGCGGGGCGAACACCGGGGAGCTGTTTTTT. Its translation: CASSKKTSGANTGELFF.